This T cell receptor beta chain was captured in a study of T cells expressing NK-cell markers. About the research overall: The TCR beta repertoires originated in sorted CD3+CD56+NKG2C+, CD3+CD56+NKG2C- and CD3+CD56-NKG2C+ T cells. Sequenced donors, eight in total, included seven who were HCMV-seropositive and one who was seronegative. Study results and limitations: Dominant NKG2C+ clonotypes were found to form about 1.0-8% of CD8+ T cells in a handful of donors. The CD3+CD56-NKG2C+ fraction of several donors was also led by these clonotypes.

This CDR3 has 13 residues. As regards this clonotype: Its antigen is as yet unknown.

From the 5' RACE reads, TCRdb lists one entry per CDR3 protein and no DNA. With 350,000 to 500,000 distinct CDR3 sequences in the sample, the ten largest clones hold more than 7%. This TCR was sampled from a woman between 18 and 75 years old in good health. Material: blood T cells: a sorted CD56 or NKG2C T cell subset, CD4+ or CD8+ T cells, or bulk PBMC T cells (not recorded which). V and J are TRBV12-3 or TRBV12-4 and TRBJ1-1. This CDR3 is CASSFGGRVEAFF.